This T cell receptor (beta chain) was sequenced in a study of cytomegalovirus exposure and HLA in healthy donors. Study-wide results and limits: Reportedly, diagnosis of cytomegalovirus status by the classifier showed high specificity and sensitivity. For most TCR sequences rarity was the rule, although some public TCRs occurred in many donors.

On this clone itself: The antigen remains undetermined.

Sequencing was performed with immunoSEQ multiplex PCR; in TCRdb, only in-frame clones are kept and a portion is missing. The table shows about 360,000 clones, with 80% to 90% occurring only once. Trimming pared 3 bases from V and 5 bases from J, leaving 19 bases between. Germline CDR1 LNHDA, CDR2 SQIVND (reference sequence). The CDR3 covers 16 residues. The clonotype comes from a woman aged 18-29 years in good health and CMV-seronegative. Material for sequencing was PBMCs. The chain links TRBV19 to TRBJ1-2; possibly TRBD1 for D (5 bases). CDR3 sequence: CASSMAGKGSDYGYTF. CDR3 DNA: TGTGCCAGTAGTATGGCGGGGAAGGGGTCGGATTATGGCTACACCTTC.